This T cell receptor (beta chain) was sequenced in a study of blood T cell repertoires in COVID-19. At the level of the study: Samples of COVID-19 (acute and convalescent) were obtained from the United States, Italy and Spain. PBMCs, B-cell-depleted T cells, or T cells were the source of the cDNA or gDNA that made up the material.

In the authors' workflow: The assay estimated nucleated cells by amplifying reference gene primers. The repertoire was sequenced with immunoSEQ multiplex PCR; TCRdb's copy has only in-frame clones and lacks some. The V and J calls and clone size are taken from that table; D and trimming were inferred from the DNA. The sample lists around 72,000 clones; 65% to 90% were seen once. The length of the CDR3 is 15 residues. CDR1 is MDHEN, CDR2 SYDVKM, per germline. Trimming left V 5 bases short and J 1 base short, with 12 bases between. This receptor was obtained from a man between 70 and 80 years old with active or convalescent COVID-19. The chain joins TRBV28 to TRBJ1-5; D remains unclear. Material: peripheral blood. The CDR3 reads CASSENRGSNQPQHF. The CDR3 DNA follows: TGTGCCAGCAGTGAGAACCGGGGAAGCAATCAGCCCCAGCATTTT.